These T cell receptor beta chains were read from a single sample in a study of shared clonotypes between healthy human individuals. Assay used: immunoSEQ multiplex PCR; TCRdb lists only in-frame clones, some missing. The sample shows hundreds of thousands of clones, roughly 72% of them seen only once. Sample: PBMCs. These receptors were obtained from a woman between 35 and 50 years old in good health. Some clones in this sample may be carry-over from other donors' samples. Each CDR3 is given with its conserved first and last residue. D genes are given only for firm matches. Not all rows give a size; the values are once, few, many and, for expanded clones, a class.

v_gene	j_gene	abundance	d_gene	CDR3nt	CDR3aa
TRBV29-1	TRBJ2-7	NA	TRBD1	TGCAGCGGCTCCAGGGGGAACGAGCAGTACTTC	CSGSRGNEQYF
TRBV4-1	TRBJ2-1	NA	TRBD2	TGCGCCAGCAGCCAAGCCCTAGCGGGAGCTTACAATGAGCAGTTCTTC	CASSQALAGAYNEQFF
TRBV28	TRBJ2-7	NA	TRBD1	TGTGCCAGCCTCGGACAGGGTTATTACGAGCAGTACTTC	CASLGQGYYEQYF
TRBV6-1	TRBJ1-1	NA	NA	TGTGCCAGCAGAGACACTGCGGGCTCGAACACTGAAGCTTTCTTT	CASRDTAGSNTEAFF
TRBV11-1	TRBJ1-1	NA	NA	TGTGCCAGCAGCTTTGGGGACAACACTGAAGCTTTCTTT	CASSFGDNTEAFF
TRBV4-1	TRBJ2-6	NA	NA	TGCGCCAGCAGCCAAGATCAGGCAGGTGGCGTCCTGACTTTC	CASSQDQAGGVLTF
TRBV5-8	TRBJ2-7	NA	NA	TGTGCCAGCAGCTTAAGACAGGTTGCCTACGAGCAGTACTTC	CASSLRQVAYEQYF
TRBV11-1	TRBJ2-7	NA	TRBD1	TGTGCCAGCAGCTATTACGACCGGACAGGGGCCTACGAGCAGTACTTC	CASSYYDRTGAYEQYF
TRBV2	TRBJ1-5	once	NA	TGTGCCAGCAGTGATGTTACCGGTCAGCCCCAGCATTTT	CASSDVTGQPQHF
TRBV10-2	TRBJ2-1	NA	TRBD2	TGCGCCAGCCGAGCGGGAGGTCCCTACAATGAGCAGTTCTTC	CASRAGGPYNEQFF
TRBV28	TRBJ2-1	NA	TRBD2	TGTGCCAGCGGGAGAGGTAGCGGGAGGCCCTTCCTCTACAATGAGCAGTTCTTC	CASGRGSGRPFLYNEQFF
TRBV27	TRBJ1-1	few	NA	TGTGCCAGCAGTTTCCAGAAGCTCCCTCGCACTGAAGCTTTCTTT	CASSFQKLPRTEAFF
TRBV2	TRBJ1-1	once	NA	TGTGCCAGCAGCGAAACAGGGAATTCGGTCGGAGCTTTCTTT	CASSETGNSVGAFF
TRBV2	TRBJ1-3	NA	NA	TGTGCCAGCAGTGAGATGCGAGGGGCTGGAAACACCATATATTTT	CASSEMRGAGNTIYF
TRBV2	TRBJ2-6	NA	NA	TGTGCCAGCAAATCCGATACGTCTGGGGCCAACGTCCTGACTTTC	CASKSDTSGANVLTF
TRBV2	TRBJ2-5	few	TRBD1	TGTGCCGGATCTACAGGGGGCCAAGAGACCCAGTACTTC	CAGSTGGQETQYF
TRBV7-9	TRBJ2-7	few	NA	TGTGCCAGCAGCCAAAACAGCTACGAGCAGTACTTC	CASSQNSYEQYF
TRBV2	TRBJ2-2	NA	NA	TGTGCCAGCCGGGGACTTACCCGGGGGGGGGAGCTGTTTTTT	CASRGLTRGGELFF
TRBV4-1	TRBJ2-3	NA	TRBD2	TGCGCCAGCAGCCAAGATGCTAGCGGGAGCACAGATACGCAGTATTTT	CASSQDASGSTDTQYF
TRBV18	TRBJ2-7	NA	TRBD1	TGTGCCAGCTCCCTTGACTGGACAGGGGCCAACGAGCAGTACTTC	CASSLDWTGANEQYF
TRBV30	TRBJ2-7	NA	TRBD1	TGTGCCTGGAGTGTGGAGACAGGGCATTACGAGCAGTACTTC	CAWSVETGHYEQYF
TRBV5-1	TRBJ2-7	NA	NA	TGCGCCAGCAGCCCGGGTGTTGGGGCCATGTACGAGCAGTACTTC	CASSPGVGAMYEQYF
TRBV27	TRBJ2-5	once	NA	TGTTCCCTAGGGACCCAGTACTTC	CSLGTQYF
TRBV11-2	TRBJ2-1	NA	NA	TGTGCCAGCAGCTTGTTCAGGGTCCATGAGCAGTTCTTC	CASSLFRVHEQFF
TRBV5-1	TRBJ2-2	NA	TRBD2	TGCGCCAGCAGCCCACTAGCGGGAGTGTCGAACACCGGGGAGCTGTTTTTT	CASSPLAGVSNTGELFF
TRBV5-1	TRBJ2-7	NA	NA	TGCGCCAGCAGACCTACGGCGGGGCACTACGAGCAGTACTTC	CASRPTAGHYEQYF
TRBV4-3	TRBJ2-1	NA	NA	TGCGCCAGCAGCCAAGAAAGGGGAAGTCGAGAGCAGTTCTTC	CASSQERGSREQFF
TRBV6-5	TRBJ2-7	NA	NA	TGTGCCAGCATCTCAGGGACTGGATTCTACGAGCAGTACTTC	CASISGTGFYEQYF
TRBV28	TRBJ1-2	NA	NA	TGTGCCAGCAGTTGGTCCAGGGTCGTCGGCTACACCTTC	CASSWSRVVGYTF
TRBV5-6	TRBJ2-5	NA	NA	TGTGCCAGCAGCTTGTCTGGGGTGGAGACCCAGTACTTC	CASSLSGVETQYF
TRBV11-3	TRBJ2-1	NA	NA	TGTGCCAGCAGCCCTTCGGGAGCCTACAATGAGCAGTTCTTC	CASSPSGAYNEQFF
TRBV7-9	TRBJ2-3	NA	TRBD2	TGTGCCAGCAGTCACGGACTAGCGGGGTCGATAGATACGCAGTATTTT	CASSHGLAGSIDTQYF
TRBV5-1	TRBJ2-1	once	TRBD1	TGCGCCAGCGAAATTGGGGGGACAGGGGCCAATGAGCAGTTCTTC	CASEIGGTGANEQFF
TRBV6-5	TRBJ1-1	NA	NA	TGTGCCAGCAGTTACTCGTTGGGCAGGACGAACACTGAAGCTTTCTTT	CASSYSLGRTNTEAFF
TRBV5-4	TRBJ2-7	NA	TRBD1	TGTGCCAGCAGCTCCGTTAGACAGGGAGCCTACGAGCAGTACTTC	CASSSVRQGAYEQYF
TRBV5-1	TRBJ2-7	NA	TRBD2	TGCGCCAGCAGCTCGGGGGGACTAGCGGGCGAGCAGTACTTC	CASSSGGLAGEQYF
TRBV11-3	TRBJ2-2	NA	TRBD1	TGTGCCAGCAGCTTTGGACAGGTCACCGGGGAGCTGTTTTTT	CASSFGQVTGELFF
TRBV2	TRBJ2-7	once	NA	TGTGCCAGCAGTGCCGTCTCCTACGAGCAGTACTTC	CASSAVSYEQYF
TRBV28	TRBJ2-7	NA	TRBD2	TGTGCCAGCAGCCCTGTCGGAAGCGGGAGTCCCGAGCAGTACTTC	CASSPVGSGSPEQYF
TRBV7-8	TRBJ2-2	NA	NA	TGTGCCAGCAGCTTAAGGGGGACCCCGGCGGGCGGGGAGCTGTTTTTT	CASSLRGTPAGGELFF
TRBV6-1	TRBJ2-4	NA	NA	TGTGCCAGCAGTGGCATAGGGCTAGCCAAAAACATTCAGTACTTC	CASSGIGLAKNIQYF
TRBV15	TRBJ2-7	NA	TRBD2	TGTGCCACCAGCAGAGAGACTAGCGGGAGAAACGAGCAGTACTTC	CATSRETSGRNEQYF
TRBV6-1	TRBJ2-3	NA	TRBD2	TGTGCCAGCAGCTGGGGACTAGCAGGCACAGATACGCAGTATTTT	CASSWGLAGTDTQYF
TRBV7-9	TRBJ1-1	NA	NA	TGTGCCAGCAGCTTCGACCCGAACACTGAAGCTTTCTTT	CASSFDPNTEAFF
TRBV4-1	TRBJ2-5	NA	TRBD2	TGCGCCAGCAGCCAAGTGTGGGGTAGCGGGAGCCAAGAGACCCAGTACTTC	CASSQVWGSGSQETQYF
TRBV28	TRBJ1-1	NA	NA	TGTGCCAGCAGGGCCGGGACACCCACGGCTGAAGCTTTCTTT	CASRAGTPTAEAFF
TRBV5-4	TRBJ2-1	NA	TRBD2	TGTGCCAGCAGCAGGGGACTAGCGGGAGGTGAGCAGTTCTTC	CASSRGLAGGEQFF
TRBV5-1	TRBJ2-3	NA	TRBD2	TGCGCCAGCAGCTCTAGCGGGGGAAGCACAGATACGCAGTATTTT	CASSSSGGSTDTQYF
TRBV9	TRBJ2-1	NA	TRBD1	TGTGCCAGCAGCGTAGTGGCGTCAGGGGGCTACAATGAGCAGTTCTTC	CASSVVASGGYNEQFF
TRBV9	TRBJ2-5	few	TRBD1	TGTGCCAGCAGCCCCGGGGGGGGACAGGGGTATGAGACCCAGTACTTC	CASSPGGGQGYETQYF
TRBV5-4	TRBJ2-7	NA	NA	TGTGCCAGCAGCTTTAGTCGCGGAAGCTCCTACGAGCAGTACTTC	CASSFSRGSSYEQYF
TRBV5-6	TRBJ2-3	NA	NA	TGTGCCAGCAGCATGAGGGAGGTGCAGTATTTT	CASSMREVQYF
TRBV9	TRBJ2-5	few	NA	TGTGCCAGCAGCGTAGGAGCGGCAGGGGATCTTCAAGAGACCCAGTACTTC	CASSVGAAGDLQETQYF
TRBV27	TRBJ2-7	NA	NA	TGTGCCAGCAGTTCACGGACAGATCGCGAGCAGTACTTC	CASSSRTDREQYF
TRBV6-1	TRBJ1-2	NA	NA	TGTGCCAGCAGTGAACTACAACCGTCTACGGGGGGCTACACCTTC	CASSELQPSTGGYTF
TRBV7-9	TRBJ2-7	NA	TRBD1	TGTGCCAGCACCACAGGGGGAAGTTCCTACGAGCAGTACTTC	CASTTGGSSYEQYF
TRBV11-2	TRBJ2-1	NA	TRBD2	TGTGCCAGCAGCCACTCACTAGCGGGAGTTACCTACAATGAGCAGTTCTTC	CASSHSLAGVTYNEQFF
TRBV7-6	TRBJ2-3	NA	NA	TGTGCCAGCAGCTTGGGGCAGCAGGGCGCAGATACGCAGTATTTT	CASSLGQQGADTQYF
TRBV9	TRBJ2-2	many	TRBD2	TGTGCCAGCAGCCCTTGGGGGGGTTCGACCGGGGAGCTGTTTTTT	CASSPWGGSTGELFF
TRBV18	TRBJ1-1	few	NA	TGTGCCAGCTCACCACAGACAGCGGGGAGGGAGGGGAACACTGAAGCTTTCTTT	CASSPQTAGREGNTEAFF